The 30 T cell receptor beta chains listed next were all sequenced from one sample in a study of cytomegalovirus exposure and HLA in healthy donors. Some clones are missing from TCRdb's copy, which holds only in-frame ones; the method was immunoSEQ multiplex PCR. The data contain about 170,000 clones, roughly 89% of them seen just once; the ten biggest clones take up 1.4%. Sequencing input: PBMCs. These receptors all come from a woman in her 30s in good health and CMV-seronegative.

This rearrangement joins TRBV6-5 to TRBJ1-4; 7 bases align to TRBD1. The CDR3 loop spans 14 amino acids. The V segment lost 5 bases and the J segment 6 bases; nucleotides outside the gene matches: 6. Germline lookup yields CDR1 MNHEY and CDR2 SVGAGI. CDR3: CASSRDRRHEKLFF. The CDR3 bases are TGTGCCAGCAGTAGGGACAGAAGACATGAAAAACTGTTTTTT.

V usage is TRBV5-1 and J usage is TRBJ1-2, with 9 bases lining up with TRBD1. CDR3 size: 17 residues. The germline CDR1 and CDR2 sequences are SGHRS and YFSETQ. J gave up 0 bases and V 4 bases, and 10 bases lay outside the gene matches. The CDR3 loop is CASSIHSQGAANYGYTF. The CDR3 nucleotides read TGCGCCAGCAGCATCCATTCACAGGGGGCTGCTAACTATGGCTACACCTTC.

The chain joins TRBV10-2 to TRBJ1-2; D gene unclear. The germline V gene encodes CDR1 WSHSY and CDR2 SAAADI. The CDR3 consists of 15 residues. V was cut by 3 bases and J by 0 bases, with 11 bases left in between. CDR3 DNA sequence: TGCGCCAGCAGTGATGTTCCAAGAGCTAACTATGGCTACACCTTC. This translates into CASSDVPRANYGYTF.

The chain employs TRBV10-1 and TRBJ2-7; D is undetermined. Trimming removed 6 bases from V and 3 bases from J, with 21 bases in between. The germline V gene encodes CDR1 WNHNN and CDR2 SYGVQD (reference sequence). The CDR3 is 16 amino acids. Here the CDR3 reads CASSLTHNQRNYEQYF. DNA for the CDR3: TGCGCCAGCAGCCTAACGCATAACCAGAGGAACTACGAGCAGTACTTC.

This clone was detected only a few times. The chain employs TRBV27 and TRBJ1-6; D possibly corresponds to TRBD1 (6 bases). The ends were cut back, 0 bases at V and 5 bases at J, with 8 bases in the middle. This CDR3 spans 15 amino acids. Per germline, CDR1 MNHEY and CDR2 SMNVEV (reference sequence). CDR3 protein: CASSLSGANNSPLHF. Here the CDR3 DNA reads TGTGCCAGCAGTTTATCGGGGGCGAATAATTCACCCCTCCACTTT.

The chain carries TRBV2 and TRBJ1-4; TRBD1 is a possible D gene (5 bases). Trimming stripped 1 base from V and 6 bases from J, with 9 bases between. Germline CDR1 and CDR2: SNHLY and FYNNEI. CDR3 length equals 14 residues. CDR3 region: CASSEVRQHEKLFF. The CDR3 bases are TGTGCCAGCAGTGAAGTACGACAGCATGAAAAACTGTTTTTT.

This chain connects TRBV7-9 to TRBJ2-3; possible D gene TRBD1, 9 bases. CDR1 is SEHNR and CDR2 is FQNEAQ in the germline V gene (reference sequence). This CDR3 spans 18 amino acids. Trimming removed 4 bases from V and 6 bases from J, with 26 bases in between. This CDR3 is CASSWHRGQRGPGDTQYF. The CDR3 DNA follows: TGTGCCAGCAGCTGGCACAGGGGGCAGCGGGGGCCCGGGGATACGCAGTATTTT.

The chain has TRBV19 and TRBJ2-1; 9 bases agree with TRBD2. CDR3 length equals 12 residues. The trim removed 9 bases at V and 8 bases at J, leaving 5 bases unmatched. Germline loops: CDR1 LNHDA, CDR2 SQIVND (reference sequence). In nucleotides, the CDR3 is TGTGCCAGCTCAATAGCGGGGGATGAGCAGTTCTTC. This encodes CASSIAGDEQFF.

This clone was picked up a small number of times. This sequence joins TRBV5-4 and TRBJ1-2, with D possibly TRBD1 on 6 matching bases. This CDR3 region has 16 residues. Per germline, CDR1 SGHNT and CDR2 YYREEE (reference sequence). Trimming took 4 bases from V and 4 from J, leaving 20 bases between them. CDR3 coding DNA: TGTGCCAGCAGCCCACCTAGCCTACAGGGTATCTATGGCTACACCTTC. This sequence encodes CASSPPSLQGIYGYTF.

A note on this clone: Different DNA sequences within this sample yield the same CDR3. V gene TRBV27 combines with J gene TRBJ1-2; D is perhaps TRBD1 (6 bases). The CDR3 covers 13 residues. Germline V gene data show CDR1 as MNHEY and CDR2 as SMNVEV (reference sequence). V was clipped by 5 bases and J by 2 bases, with 9 bases between them. The CDR3 sequence: CASSLQGNYGYTF. The CDR3 nucleotides are TGTGCCAGCAGTCTACAGGGCAACTATGGCTACACCTTC.

This chain joins TRBV9 and TRBJ2-5; D possibly corresponds to TRBD2 (6 bases). Per the germline V gene, CDR1 is SGDLS and CDR2 is YYNGEE. Trimming left V 4 bases short and J 5 bases short, with 9 bases between. The CDR3 has 12 amino acids. The CDR3 DNA sequence: TGTGCCAGCAGCTCCCGGGGGGAGACCCAGTACTTC. Its translation: CASSSRGETQYF.

The rearrangement uses TRBV15 and TRBJ1-4, with D perhaps TRBD1 (5 bases). Germline CDR1 LNHNV, CDR2 YYDKDF (reference sequence). Deletions cut 1 base from V and 7 bases from J, with 10 bases between. The CDR3 runs to 14 residues. This chain's CDR3 is CATSRGGFGEKLFF. The CDR3 DNA follows: TGTGCCACCAGCAGAGGGGGCTTTGGTGAAAAACTGTTTTTT.

This chain links TRBV10-1 with TRBJ1-1, with TRBD1 matching over 7 bases. V dropped 5 bases and J dropped 8; count of bases not matched to a gene: 2. The V gene's germline CDR1 is WNHNN and CDR2 SYGVQD (reference sequence). CDR3 length: 11 residues. The CDR3 reads CASSTGVEAFF. In DNA, the CDR3 is TGCGCCAGCAGTACAGGGGTCGAAGCTTTCTTT.

For the CDR3, the DNA is TGTGCCAGCAGCTTAGGAGCGGGGGCCTTTTTCTCCTACAATGAGCAGTTCTTC. Protein sequence: CASSLGAGAFFSYNEQFF. J is TRBJ2-1 and V is TRBV7-2; 8 bases align to TRBD2. Germline V gives CDR1 SGHTA, CDR2 FQGNSA. The junction had 8 bases not matched to a gene; V was cut back by 1 base and J by 0 bases. The CDR3 extends over 18 amino acids. The full variable domain, completed using reference TRBV7-2 and TRBJ2-1, is GAGVSQSPSNKVTEKGKDVELRCDPISGHTALYWYRQSLGQGLEFLIYFQGNSAPDKSGLPSDRFSAERTGGSVSTLTIQRTQQEDSAVYLCASSLGAGAFFSYNEQFFGPGTRLTVL.

The gene calls are TRBV5-8 and TRBJ1-5, with D tentatively TRBD1 (5 bases). In germline, CDR1 is SGHTS, CDR2 YDEGEE. This CDR3 is 13 amino acids long. V was trimmed by 4 bases and J by 3 bases, leaving 8 bases between them. The chain's CDR3 is CASSLGLNQPQHF. Here the CDR3 DNA reads TGTGCCAGCAGCCTGGGGCTCAATCAGCCCCAGCATTTT.

The chain has TRBV6-1 and TRBJ1-1, with D perhaps matching TRBD1 (5 bases). Germline V gene data show CDR1 as MNHNS and CDR2 as SASEGT. The CDR3 runs 13 residues. The V end lost 4 bases, the J end lost 3 bases, and 9 bases lay between the germline ends. The CDR3: CASSGTGYTEAFF. The CDR3 DNA reads TGTGCCAGCAGTGGTACAGGTTACACTGAAGCTTTCTTT.

V gene TRBV27 combines with J gene TRBJ1-5; 7 bases fit TRBD1. CDR1 and CDR2 (germline): MNHEY, SMNVEV (reference sequence). Germline trimming cut 0 bases from V and 3 bases from J; bases unmatched to any gene: 2. The CDR3 contains 15 residues. CDR3 sequence (DNA): TGTGCCAGCAGTTTATCGGGGACAGACAATCAGCCCCAGCATTTT. Translation: CASSLSGTDNQPQHF.

V and J are TRBV5-6 and TRBJ1-2; 11 bases fit TRBD1. The germline CDR1 and CDR2 sequences are SGHDT and YYEEEE. V trimming: 4 bases; J trimming: 7 bases; junction bases outside the gene matches: 9. The CDR3 has 15 amino acids. Written as DNA, the CDR3 is TGTGCCAGCAGCGCTTCGGACAGGGGGCTTCGTGGCTACACCTTC. This codes for CASSASDRGLRGYTF.

The chain employs TRBV2 and TRBJ1-1; perhaps TRBD1 as D (6 bases). Trimming removed 5 bases from V and 2 bases from J, with 12 bases in between. CDR3 length: 14 residues. Per germline, CDR1 SNHLY and CDR2 FYNNEI. CDR3 loop: CASSQTGINTEAFF. The CDR3 DNA is TGTGCCAGCAGTCAAACAGGGATCAACACTGAAGCTTTCTTT. The entire variable domain, with the rest obtained from reference TRBV2 and TRBJ1-1, is as follows: EPEVTQTPSHQVTQMGQEVILRCVPISNHLYFYWYRQILGQKVEFLVSFYNNEISEKSEIFDDQFSVERPDGSNFTLKIRSTKLEDSAMYFCASSQTGINTEAFFGQGTRLTVV.

The rearrangement uses TRBV5-1 and TRBJ2-5; 7 nucleotides align to TRBD2. The trim removed 3 bases at V and 1 base at J, leaving 3 bases unmatched. Per germline, CDR1 SGHRS and CDR2 YFSETQ. The CDR3 has 14 residues. CDR3 sequence reads: CASSSGTIQETQYF. CDR3 in DNA: TGCGCCAGCAGCTCCGGGACTATCCAAGAGACCCAGTACTTC.

This clone has a handful of counts. V usage is TRBV28 and J usage is TRBJ2-1; TRBD1 might be the D (5 bases). Germline V gene data show CDR1 as MDHEN and CDR2 as SYDVKM. The CDR3 runs 14 residues. V was pared by 6 bases and J by 6 bases, with 15 bases between. CDR3 in amino acids: CASSSRDLVNEQFF. The DNA for the CDR3 is TGTGCCAGCAGCTCCAGGGATCTGGTCAATGAGCAGTTCTTC.

The rearrangement joins TRBV11-3 to TRBJ1-6, with 8 bases matching TRBD1. J lost 9 bases, V lost 3 bases, and 1 base had no gene match. CDR3 length: 13 residues. Germline-derived CDR1 and CDR2 are SGHNT and YENEEA. For the CDR3, the DNA is TGTGCCAGCAGCTTGGACAGGGTTTCACCCCTCCACTTT. This codes for CASSLDRVSPLHF.

This rearrangement joins TRBV9 to TRBJ2-2; TRBD1 aligns across 8 bases. Per germline, CDR1 SGDLS and CDR2 YYNGEE. J gave up 7 bases and V 4 bases, and 6 bases lay outside the gene matches. CDR3 length: 14 residues. CDR3 amino acids: CASSTRTGGGELFF. The DNA of the CDR3 is TGTGCCAGCAGCACCAGAACAGGGGGCGGGGAGCTGTTTTTT.

This sequence joins TRBV4-2 and TRBJ2-1; 8 bases align to TRBD2. J lost 4 bases, V lost 0 bases, and 8 bases had no gene match. CDR3 length: 17 residues. Germline CDR1 reads LGHNA; CDR2 reads YNFKEQ. DNA for the CDR3: TGTGCCAGCAGCCAAGAACGGGTAGCGGGGCCTTACAATGAGCAGTTCTTC. It codes for CASSQERVAGPYNEQFF.

The V gene is TRBV5-1, the J gene TRBJ2-7; 7 bases line up with TRBD1. V dropped 4 bases and J dropped 4; count of bases not matched to a gene: 8. The length of the CDR3 is 14 residues. The V gene's germline CDR1 is SGHRS and CDR2 YFSETQ. For the CDR3, the DNA is TGCGCCAGCAGCCAAGGGACAGTTACTTACGAGCAGTACTTC. Its translation: CASSQGTVTYEQYF.

The J gene is TRBJ2-1, the V gene TRBV2; TRBD2 aligns across 12 bases. Germline V gene lookup returns CDR1 SNHLY and CDR2 FYNNEI. Trimming at V came to 11 bases and at J to 6 bases, leaving 11 bases not matched to a gene. The CDR3 has 15 amino acids. CDR3 loop: CAGWAGTSGSNEQFF. In DNA form, the CDR3 reads TGTGCCGGCTGGGCCGGGACTAGCGGGTCCAATGAGCAGTTCTTC.

The chain employs TRBV5-4 and TRBJ1-1; weak D call: TRBD1 (5 bases). This CDR3 spans 14 amino acids. CDR1 is SGHNT and CDR2 is YYREEE in the germline V gene (reference sequence). V lost 1 base to trimming and J lost 5 bases, with 12 bases between them. The CDR3 DNA reads TGTGCCAGCAGCTTGCCGGGGGAACAAACTGAAGCTTTCTTT. Its protein is CASSLPGEQTEAFF.

The V and J genes are TRBV30 and TRBJ1-6; TRBD1 might be the D (6 bases). Germline V gives CDR1 GTSNPN, CDR2 SVGIG (reference sequence). The V end lost 3 bases, the J end lost 6 bases, and 9 bases lay between the germline ends. The CDR3 extends over 13 amino acids. The CDR3 here is CAWRGASNSPLHF. The CDR3 DNA reads TGTGCCTGGAGGGGGGCCAGTAATTCACCCCTCCACTTT.

In DNA form, the CDR3 reads TGTGCCAGCAGCCTCCGGGAACGGGTCCTTTATGGCTACACCTTC. It encodes CASSLRERVLYGYTF. The chain combines TRBV5-6 with TRBJ1-2, with D unresolved. The CDR3 extends over 15 amino acids. Trimming stripped 4 bases from V and 5 bases from J, with 18 bases between. CDR1 is SGHDT, CDR2 YYEEEE, per germline.

V usage is TRBV4-1 and J usage is TRBJ2-7; 8 bases agree with TRBD2. The germline CDR1 and CDR2 sequences are MGHRA and YSYEKL. The ends lost 0 bases at V and 4 bases at J; junction bases unmatched: 5. The CDR3 is 15 residues long. The CDR3 loop reads CASSQESGGAYEQYF. Here the CDR3 DNA reads TGCGCCAGCAGCCAAGAATCGGGGGGGGCTTACGAGCAGTACTTC.